The 6 T cell receptor beta chains below come from one sample, sequenced in a study of identical twins. TCRdb passed the 5' RACE reads through MiXCR, listing each CDR3 protein once. The sample has 1.5 million or so distinct CDR3 sequences; less than 40% are singletons. The sample comprised cord blood. The source is a newborn girl in good health.

This clonotype was seen only a few times. V usage is TRBV25-1 and J usage is TRBJ2-3; D remains ambiguous. Between the trimmed V and J ends, which lost 4 bases and 0 bases, there was a span of 8 bases. The CDR3 is 14 residues long. Germline assignment: CDR1 MGHDK and CDR2 SYGVNS. This CDR3 reads CASSGPVSTDTQYF. The CDR3 region has the DNA TGTGCCAGCAGTGGCCCCGTTAGCACAGATACGCAGTATTTT.

This clonotype was recorded at least ten times. The chain is built from TRBV5-1 and TRBJ2-1; 11 bases match TRBD1. Germline V lookup: CDR1 SGHRS, CDR2 YFSETQ. Trimming at V came to 3 bases and at J to 6 bases, leaving 2 bases not matched to a gene. The CDR3 runs 14 residues. CDR3 DNA sequence: TGCGCCAGCAGCTCCGGGACAGGGGGCAATGAGCAGTTCTTC. Translating it yields CASSSGTGGNEQFF.

This clonotype was found a few times. This rearrangement joins TRBV14 to TRBJ2-5; unclear D gene. CDR1 SGHDN and CDR2 FVKESK come from the germline V gene. This CDR3 is built from 14 residues. V was shortened by 0 bases and J by 0 bases, with 5 bases between the two germline ends. CDR3 nucleotide sequence: TGTGCCAGCAGCCAAGAGGTCTACCAAGAGACCCAGTACTTC. It yields the protein CASSQEVYQETQYF.

The chain carries TRBV9 and TRBJ2-7; 7 bases line up with TRBD2. This CDR3 spans 14 amino acids. Germline-derived CDR1 and CDR2 are SGDLS and YYNGEE. V was clipped by 0 bases and J by 1 base; unmatched bases: 1. The CDR3 DNA sequence: TGTGCCAGCAGCGTAGACGGGAGGTCCTACGAGCAGTACTTC. This codes for CASSVDGRSYEQYF.

CDR3 region: CASSLRTSRSSYNEQFF. The CDR3 region has the DNA TGTGCCAGCAGCCTTCGGACTAGCCGGAGCTCCTACAATGAGCAGTTCTTC. V gene TRBV2 combines with J gene TRBJ2-1; 8 bases are a match to TRBD2. Germline V CDR1 and CDR2: SNHLY, FYNNEI. The CDR3 spans 17 residues. Germline trimming cut 6 bases from V and 0 bases from J; bases unmatched to any gene: 10.

This chain uses TRBV28 with TRBJ1-3; 8 bases line up with TRBD1. The V segment lost 7 bases and the J segment 7 bases; nucleotides outside the gene matches: 12. CDR1 is MDHEN and CDR2 is SYDVKM in the germline V gene. There are 15 residues in the CDR3. The CDR3 is CASTLGGTGRNTIYF. The CDR3 DNA is TGTGCCAGCACCCTGGGAGGGACAGGTCGGAACACCATATATTTT.